This T cell receptor (beta chain) was captured by sequencing in a study of PD-L1 blockade in urothelial cancer. The V gene's germline CDR1 is MDHEN and CDR2 SYDVKM. V lost 3 bases, J lost 2 bases, and 13 bases lay in between. The CDR3 extends over 16 amino acids. Study findings and constraints: A below-median TCR clonality in blood before treatment predicted better survival.

TCRdb's table, derived via immunoSEQ multiplex PCR, lists solely in-frame clones and lacks some. The sample consists of some 100,000 clones, about 91% of them appearing once. Comment on this clone: Its antigen is unidentified.

V gene TRBV28 combines with J gene TRBJ1-4; maybe TRBD1 (6 bases). The sequencing used PBMCs, collected around atezolizumab (anti-PD-L1) treatment. This clonotype was sampled from a woman older than 75 with urothelial cancer. The DNA for the CDR3 is TGTGCCAGCAGTTTGGTCGCGGGGGCTACTAATGAAAAACTGTTTTTT. This translates into CASSLVAGATNEKLFF. The full variable domain, completed using reference TRBV28 and TRBJ1-4, is DVKVTQSSRYLVKRTGEKVFLECVQDMDHENMFWYRQDPGLGLRLIYFSYDVKMKEKGDIPEGYSVSREKKERFSLILESASTNQTSMYLCASSLVAGATNEKLFFGSGTQLSVL.